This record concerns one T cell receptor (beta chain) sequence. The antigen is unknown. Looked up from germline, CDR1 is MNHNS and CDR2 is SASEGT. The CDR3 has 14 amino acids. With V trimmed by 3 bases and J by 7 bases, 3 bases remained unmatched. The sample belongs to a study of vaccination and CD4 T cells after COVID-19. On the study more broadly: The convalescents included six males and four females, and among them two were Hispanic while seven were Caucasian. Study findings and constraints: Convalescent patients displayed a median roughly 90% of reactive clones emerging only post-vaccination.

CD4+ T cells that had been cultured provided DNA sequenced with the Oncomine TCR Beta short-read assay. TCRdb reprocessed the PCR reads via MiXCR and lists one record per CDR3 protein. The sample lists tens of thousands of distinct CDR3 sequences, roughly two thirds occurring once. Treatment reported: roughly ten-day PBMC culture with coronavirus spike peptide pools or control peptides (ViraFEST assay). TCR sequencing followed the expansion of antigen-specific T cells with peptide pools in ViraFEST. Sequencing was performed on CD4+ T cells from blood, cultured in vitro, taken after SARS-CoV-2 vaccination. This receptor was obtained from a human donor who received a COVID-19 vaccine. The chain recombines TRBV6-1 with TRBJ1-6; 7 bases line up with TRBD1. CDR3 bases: TGTGCCAGCAGTGACAGGGGGGCCAATTCACCCCTCCACTTT. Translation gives CASSDRGANSPLHF.